Each of the 22 T cell receptor beta chains below was sequenced from the same sample in a study of T cells in Graves' hyperthyroidism and ophthalmopathy. Authors of the study amplified TCR beta CDR3 regions from RNA transcripts. First-round RT-PCR with HTBI primers amplified the TCR CDR3 region. TCRdb reanalysed the multiplex PCR reads using MiXCR and keeps one entry per CDR3 protein. The sample has roughly 280,000 distinct CDR3 sequences, about a sixth seen once. Input material: blood. These receptors all stem from a woman in her sixties or seventies with Graves' ophthalmopathy.

This clonotype was seen at least ten times. The chain couples TRBV27 to TRBJ1-5; D possibly corresponds to TRBD1 (5 bases). In germline, CDR1 is MNHEY, CDR2 SMNVEV (reference sequence). The V end was cut by 2 bases, the J end by 2 bases, with 7 bases between. This CDR3 has 14 residues. CDR3 nucleotides: TGTGCCAGCAGTTTAGAACAGGGCAATCAGCCCCAGCATTTT. It encodes CASSLEQGNQPQHF.

This clonotype appeared many times. The chain couples TRBV7-2 to TRBJ1-1; D unresolved. The V end lost 2 bases, the J end lost 0 bases, and 7 bases lay between the germline ends. The CDR3 is 14 amino acids. The germline V gene has CDR1 SGHTA and CDR2 FQGNSA. DNA for the CDR3: TGTGCCAGCAGCTTATCCAGCGTGAACACTGAAGCTTTCTTT. As protein: CASSLSSVNTEAFF.

This clonotype came up many times. The V gene is TRBV11-2, the J gene TRBJ2-7; D remains ambiguous. CDR1 is SGHAT, CDR2 FQNNGV, per germline. V was shortened by 5 bases and J by 6 bases, with 14 bases between the two germline ends. The length of the CDR3 is 13 residues. Written as DNA, the CDR3 is TGTGCCAGCAGCCTGCACCTTACGAGCGAGCAGTACTTC. Amino acid sequence: CASSLHLTSEQYF.

This clonotype has ten or more counts. The chain joins TRBV11-2 to TRBJ2-5; D possibly corresponds to TRBD1 (6 bases). This CDR3 region has 13 residues. Per germline, CDR1 SGHAT and CDR2 FQNNGV. Trimming took off 7 bases at V and 5 bases at J, with 14 bases between the two ends. The CDR3 loop is CASTRTVGETQYF. The CDR3 bases are TGTGCCAGCACCCGGACAGTTGGGGAGACCCAGTACTTC.

At least ten counts were recorded for this clonotype. V gene TRBV11-2 combines with J gene TRBJ2-1; 9 bases align to TRBD1. Per the germline V gene, CDR1 is SGHAT and CDR2 is FQNNGV. The CDR3 runs 18 residues. Germline trimming cut 3 bases from V and 6 bases from J; bases unmatched to any gene: 15. The CDR3 region has the DNA TGTGCCAGCAGCTTTCTCGTGTCGGGGACAGGGCCCTCCAATGAGCAGTTCTTC. Its protein product is CASSFLVSGTGPSNEQFF.

In this sample, this clonotype turned up many times. The J gene is TRBJ2-4, the V gene TRBV11-2; D is perhaps TRBD1 or TRBD2 (5 bases each). With 5 bases removed from V and 7 bases from J, the gap between germline ends came to 12 bases. The CDR3 is 13 amino acids. The germline V gene has CDR1 SGHAT and CDR2 FQNNGV. The CDR3 sequence is CASSPGTANIQYF. CDR3 sequence (DNA): TGTGCCAGCAGCCCCGGGACGGCCAACATTCAGTACTTC. Looking up the rest from reference TRBV11-2 and TRBJ2-4 gives the full variable domain: EAGVAQSPRYKIIEKRQSVAFWCNPISGHATLYWYQQILGQGPKLLIQFQNNGVVDDSQLPKDRFSAERLKGVDSTLKIQPAKLEDSAVYLCASSPGTANIQYFGAGTRLSVL.

The table lists this clonotype with many counts. The chain employs TRBV5-1 and TRBJ2-7; D ambiguous. The ends were cut back, 0 bases at V and 0 bases at J, with 10 bases in the middle. The CDR3 length is 15 residues. Germline CDR1 SGHRS, CDR2 YFSETQ. The CDR3 DNA sequence: TGCGCCAGCAGCTTGGGCAGACGCGTCTCCTACGAGCAGTACTTC. It is translated as CASSLGRRVSYEQYF.

CDR3 in DNA: TGTGCCAGCAGTCGCAGACAGGGCGGCACAGATACGCAGTATTTT. The encoded protein is CASSRRQGGTDTQYF. The rearrangement joins TRBV7-9 to TRBJ2-3; 7 positions agree with TRBD1. From germline, CDR1 is SEHNR and CDR2 FQNEAQ (reference sequence). The V segment lost 6 bases and the J segment 1 base; nucleotides outside the gene matches: 7. This CDR3 is 15 amino acids long.

As concerns this clonotype: A clone one base away is much larger, so this may be a read error. This chain connects TRBV6-2 or TRBV6-3 to TRBJ2-1, with a possible D match to TRBD2 (8 bases). The germline CDR1 and CDR2 sequences are MNHEY and SVGEGT. The length of the CDR3 is 16 residues. CDR3 sequence (DNA): TGTGCCAGCAGGGGACTAGGAGGGGGCTCCGACAATGAGCAGTTCTTC. This gives the protein CASRGLGGGSDNEQFF.

This clonotype occurred many times. The chain carries TRBV6-1 and TRBJ2-1; D is undetermined. This CDR3 comprises 15 residues. Germline V lookup: CDR1 MNHNS, CDR2 SASEGT. V gave up 1 base and J gave up 4 bases, with 11 bases separating them. This chain's CDR3 is CASSEGLARYNEQFF. The CDR3 region has the DNA TGTGCCAGCAGTGAAGGGTTGGCTCGGTACAATGAGCAGTTCTTC.

This chain joins TRBV11-3 and TRBJ2-1, with TRBD2 as a possible D gene (7 bases). Trimming removed 2 bases from V and 6 bases from J, with 14 bases in between. The length of the CDR3 is 15 residues. Germline values: CDR1 SGHNT, CDR2 YENEEA. CDR3 protein: CASSLSGGPGNEQFF. The CDR3 nucleotides are TGTGCCAGCAGCTTATCCGGGGGGCCGGGCAATGAGCAGTTCTTC.

This clonotype appeared many times. The chain employs TRBV7-9 and TRBJ1-1; no firm D call. The CDR3 is made up of 14 amino acids. Germline CDR1 SEHNR, CDR2 FQNEAQ (reference sequence). Trimming pared 1 base from V and 6 bases from J, leaving 12 bases between. The CDR3: CASSLEDGVAEAFF. DNA of the CDR3: TGTGCCAGCAGCTTAGAGGACGGGGTCGCTGAAGCTTTCTTT.

The sample holds many counts of this clonotype. The chain links TRBV7-9 to TRBJ2-7; perhaps TRBD2 as D (6 bases). Deletions cut 5 bases from V and 3 bases from J, with 8 bases between. CDR1 is SEHNR, CDR2 FQNEAQ, per germline (reference sequence). This CDR3 region has 12 residues. The CDR3 DNA reads TGTGCCAGCAGCCCCGGGGGCTACGAGCAGTACTTC. Translating gives CASSPGGYEQYF.

This clonotype was seen repeatedly, ten times or more. The chain employs TRBV3-1 and TRBJ2-7; 9 nucleotides agree with TRBD1. V was pared by 6 bases and J by 5 bases, with 11 bases of the junction left unmatched. The CDR3 is 15 amino acids. Germline lookup yields CDR1 LGHDT and CDR2 YNNKEL (reference sequence). The DNA of the CDR3 is TGTGCCAGCAGACCCCGGGGGACAGGGATCGACGAGCAGTACTTC. Translating gives CASRPRGTGIDEQYF.

Of note for this clonotype: A much larger clone lies a single base off, so this may be a read error. V usage is TRBV24-1 and J usage is TRBJ2-5, with 7 positions matching TRBD2. J was trimmed by 1 base and V by 1 base; bases with no gene match: 2. CDR1 is KGHDR, CDR2 SFDVKD, per germline. The CDR3 totals 15 residues. This CDR3 is CATSDFQRGQETQYF. The CDR3 DNA follows: TGTGCCACCAGTGATTTCCAGCGGGGCCAAGAGACCCAGTACTTC.

The DNA of the CDR3 is TGTGCCAGCAGTTTGGGGACAGGGCCAGACCATGGCTACACCTTC. This encodes CASSLGTGPDHGYTF. The rearrangement joins TRBV6-1 to TRBJ1-2; 9 positions agree with TRBD1. The length of the CDR3 is 15 residues. With 5 bases clipped from V and 6 bases from J, the junction kept 10 bases outside the gene matches. Germline CDR1 reads MNHNS; CDR2 reads SASEGT.

This sequence joins TRBV14 and TRBJ2-3, with TRBD2 matching 14 bases. Trimming took 4 bases from V and 5 from J; bases not matched to a gene: 11. Germline V gene sequence: CDR1 SGHDN, CDR2 FVKESK. This CDR3 is built from 18 residues. CDR3 protein: CASSPRSTSGRAQDTQYF. CDR3 DNA sequence: TGTGCCAGCAGCCCCCGATCGACTAGCGGGAGGGCCCAAGATACGCAGTATTTT.

This clonotype was counted at least ten times. The CDR3 here is CASTRDSYEQYF. The CDR3 DNA reads TGTGCCAGCACTAGGGACTCTTACGAGCAGTACTTC. The chain has TRBV6-2 or TRBV6-3 and TRBJ2-7; perhaps TRBD2 as D (6 bases). The CDR3 has 12 residues. Germline lookup yields CDR1 MNHEY and CDR2 SVGEGT. Trimming took off 7 bases at V and 4 bases at J, with 11 bases between the two ends.

This clonotype was counted many times. The chain employs TRBV18 and TRBJ2-7; 7 positions match TRBD1. The CDR3 consists of 14 residues. Germline CDR1 KGHSH, CDR2 LQKENI. With 0 bases clipped from V and 3 bases from J, the junction kept 2 bases outside the gene matches. The chain's CDR3 is CASSPPGQYYEQYF. CDR3 nucleotides: TGTGCCAGCTCACCACCGGGACAGTACTACGAGCAGTACTTC.

Here the CDR3 reads CASSFTGTLNYGYTF. CDR3 sequence (DNA): TGTGCCAGCAGTTTTACCGGGACCCTAAACTATGGCTACACCTTC. The chain joins TRBV27 to TRBJ1-2, with a weak D call TRBD1 (5 bases). Trimming left V 3 bases short and J 2 bases short, with 13 bases between. Germline V CDR1 and CDR2: MNHEY, SMNVEV (reference sequence). The CDR3 contains 15 residues.

This clonotype was seen a few times. The chain is built from TRBV27 and TRBJ2-5, with a tentative D call TRBD1 (5 bases). Germline-derived CDR1 and CDR2 are MNHEY and SMNVEV (reference sequence). The CDR3 runs to 18 residues. V lost 5 bases to trimming and J lost 2 bases, with 24 bases between them. CDR3: CASSPKSINLGPQETQYF. The CDR3 DNA sequence: TGTGCCAGCAGTCCGAAGTCGATAAACCTGGGGCCACAAGAGACCCAGTACTTC.

The chain joins TRBV6-1 to TRBJ2-1; 9 nucleotides align to TRBD1. V trimming: 6 bases; J trimming: 4 bases; junction bases outside the gene matches: 13. CDR3 size: 17 residues. The germline V gene has CDR1 MNHNS and CDR2 SASEGT. The CDR3 nucleotides read TGTGCCAGCAGGGAGTATACAGGACAGGGGAGGTACAATGAGCAGTTCTTC. Its protein product is CASREYTGQGRYNEQFF.